Listed below are T cell receptor beta chains from one sample, sequenced in a study of blood T cell repertoires in COVID-19. Some clones are missing from TCRdb's copy, which holds only in-frame ones; the method was immunoSEQ multiplex PCR. The table includes about 210,000 clones, 88% detected once. The sequenced sample consisted of peripheral blood. The receptors originated from a man younger than 35 with active or convalescent COVID-19. CDR3s include the opening cysteine and the closing phenylalanine or tryptophan. A D gene is named only where the DNA matches it firmly. Expanded clones are given a class, and other clones once, few, many or no size at all.

V	size	J	D	DNA	CDR3
TRBV6-1	-	TRBJ2-7	TRBD1	TGTGCCAGCAGTGAACGTGCAGGGGGCAGAGGCGAGCAGTACTTC	CASSERAGGRGEQYF
TRBV30	-	TRBJ1-1	-	TGTGCCTGGAGGAAGGGGCCGACGAACACTGAAGCTTTCTTT	CAWRKGPTNTEAFF
TRBV10-3	-	TRBJ1-1	TRBD1	TGTGCCATCAGTGTAGGGACAGGAAACACTGAAGCTTTCTTT	CAISVGTGNTEAFF
TRBV7-5	-	TRBJ1-4	-	TGTGCCAGAAAAACAGTGCCAGAACCAGCAACTAATGAAAAACTGTTTTTT	CARKTVPEPATNEKLFF
TRBV7-9	once	TRBJ1-1	-	TGTGCCAGCAGCCCCCCGGGTGGGGCAAACACTGAAGCTTTCTTT	CASSPPGGANTEAFF
TRBV19	-	TRBJ1-2	TRBD1	TGTGCCAGTAGTATGGGACAGATCTATGGCTACACCTTC	CASSMGQIYGYTF
TRBV5-1	-	TRBJ1-4	-	TGCGCCAGCAGCTCAGGACACACAACTAATGAAAAACTGTTTTTT	CASSSGHTTNEKLFF
TRBV4-1	-	TRBJ1-2	-	TGCGCCAGCAGCCAAGGGGGCCGGGGCTACACCTTC	CASSQGGRGYTF
TRBV5-1	-	TRBJ1-1	-	TGCGCCAGCAGCTTGGAATACAGATCGAACACTGAAGCTTTCTTT	CASSLEYRSNTEAFF
TRBV6-5	-	TRBJ1-4	-	TGTGCCAGCAGTCACAGATCAACTAATGAAAAACTGTTTTTT	CASSHRSTNEKLFF
TRBV18	once	TRBJ1-5	-	TGTGCCAGCTCACCATCCAGTAGCAATCAGCCCCAGCATTTT	CASSPSSSNQPQHF
TRBV19	once	TRBJ1-5	TRBD1	TGTGCCAGTAGTCAAGACAGGGGGATTCAGCCCCAGCATTTT	CASSQDRGIQPQHF
TRBV5-6	-	TRBJ2-1	TRBD2	TGTGCCAGCAGCGGACCGGGACTAGCGAAGTCCTACAATGAGCAGTTCTTC	CASSGPGLAKSYNEQFF
TRBV3-1/TRBV3-2	-	TRBJ2-1	TRBD2	TGTGCCAGCAGCCCGAAGGGACTAGCGGGGGGGCTTCGGAGGCAGTTCTTC	CASSPKGLAGGLRRQFF
TRBV9	-	TRBJ2-5	-	TGTGCCAGCAGCGTACAAGACGGGGGGACCCAGTACTTC	CASSVQDGGTQYF
TRBV5-1	-	TRBJ2-7	TRBD1	TGCGCCAGCAGCTTGAGGACAGGGGAGAGGTACGAGCAGTACTTC	CASSLRTGERYEQYF
TRBV5-4	-	TRBJ2-7	-	TGTGCCAGCAGCTTGCCAGGGGGGCAAACCTACGAGCAGTACTTC	CASSLPGGQTYEQYF
TRBV19	-	TRBJ1-1	-	TGTGCCAGTAGTATAGTGAGCAGGTCTGAAGCTTTCTTT	CASSIVSRSEAFF
TRBV6-5	-	TRBJ2-3	TRBD2	TGTGCCAGCAGTTCGGGCGGGGGGGCCCCAGATACGCAGTATTTT	CASSSGGGAPDTQYF
TRBV9	-	TRBJ1-2	-	TGTGCCAGCAGCGTAGGCAGGGATGTCTATGGCTACACCTTC	CASSVGRDVYGYTF
TRBV15	-	TRBJ2-5	-	TGTGCCACCAGCGGGCAATCAGGGGTGTTGGAGACCCAGTACTTC	CATSGQSGVLETQYF
TRBV5-6	-	TRBJ1-2	-	TGTGCCAGCAGCGGGGCAGGGAAAGTCGCTGGCTACACCTTC	CASSGAGKVAGYTF
TRBV11-2	-	TRBJ2-1	TRBD2	TGTGCCAGCAGCTTTACTAGCGGGAGGGCCTACAATGAGCAGTTCTTC	CASSFTSGRAYNEQFF
TRBV4-1	-	TRBJ2-1	TRBD1	TGCGCCAGCAGCCAAGACGGACAGGGGGCCACCTGGAGGTTCTTC	CASSQDGQGATWRFF
TRBV6-5	-	TRBJ1-1	-	TGTGCCAGCCGAACAGGGAGAAACGCTGAAGCTTTCTTT	CASRTGRNAEAFF
TRBV7-6	-	TRBJ2-3	-	TGTGCCAGCAGCACAGCAGGGTATCTAGCGGATACGCAGTATTTT	CASSTAGYLADTQYF
TRBV29-1	-	TRBJ2-7	-	TGCAGCGTACGGACAGCGTCCTACGAGCAGTACTTC	CSVRTASYEQYF
TRBV18	-	TRBJ2-4	TRBD2	TGTGCCAGCTCACCTCCCAATCCCTTACAAGCGGGAGATGTACTAGCCAAAAACATTCAGTACTTC	CASSPPNPLQAGDVLAKNIQYF
TRBV7-9	-	TRBJ2-2	TRBD2	TGTGCCAGCAGCTTAGAGGGAACTAGCGCCGGGGAGCTGTTTTTT	CASSLEGTSAGELFF
TRBV5-4	-	TRBJ2-3	-	TGTGCCAGCAGCTTGGGGGGGGTGACTGGCACAGATACGCAGTATTTT	CASSLGGVTGTDTQYF
TRBV18	-	TRBJ2-1	TRBD1	TGTGCCAGCTCACGAGAAACAGGGGGTCTCTACAATGAGCAGTTCTTC	CASSRETGGLYNEQFF
TRBV11-2	-	TRBJ1-2	-	TGTGCCAGCACCCCCTCGGTGGAGAGCTATGGCTACACCTTC	CASTPSVESYGYTF
TRBV6-5	-	TRBJ1-2	TRBD1	TGTGCCAGCAAGTTTTCAGGGGGATACTATGGCTACACCTTC	CASKFSGGYYGYTF
TRBV13	-	TRBJ2-3	-	TGTGCCAGCAGCGTGGAGGGGGGGACGCAGTATTTT	CASSVEGGTQYF
TRBV15	-	TRBJ2-1	TRBD1	TGTGCCACCAGCAGAGATCTCTGGGGACAGGGATACTCCTACAATGAGCAGTTCTTC	CATSRDLWGQGYSYNEQFF
TRBV7-9	-	TRBJ1-4	-	TGTGCCAGCAGCTTAAGATTATCGGAGGGTGGGACGACTAATGAAAAACTGTTTTTT	CASSLRLSEGGTTNEKLFF
TRBV5-8	-	TRBJ1-6	-	TGTGCCAGCAGCTTGTTCGGGTACGGGGGATCACCCCTCCACTTT	CASSLFGYGGSPLHF
TRBV19	-	TRBJ1-2	-	TGTGCCAGTAGCCCTACGGCAGGTTCCTATGGCTACACCTTC	CASSPTAGSYGYTF
TRBV7-3	-	TRBJ2-2	TRBD2	TGTGCCAGCAGCCTCGGGACTAGCGGGACCGGGGAGCTGTTTTTT	CASSLGTSGTGELFF
TRBV6-1	-	TRBJ1-2	-	TGTGCCAGCAGTGAAGGACATCCAGTATACGGTGGCTACACCTTC	CASSEGHPVYGGYTF
TRBV10-3	once	TRBJ2-5	TRBD2	TGTGCCATCAGCCCCGGGCGGGGGGAAGAGACCCAGTACTTC	CAISPGRGEETQYF
TRBV5-1	-	TRBJ1-4	-	TGCGCCAGCAGTAGGGAGGGGACTAATGAAAAACTGTTTTTT	CASSREGTNEKLFF
TRBV28	-	TRBJ1-5	-	TGTGCCCACTCCCGGTCGGGTCAGCCCCAGCATTTT	CAHSRSGQPQHF
TRBV3-1/TRBV3-2	-	TRBJ2-2	-	TGTGCCAGCAGCCATCAGGGTCTCGTCGGGGAGCTGTTTTTT	CASSHQGLVGELFF
TRBV7-2	-	TRBJ2-1	-	TGTGCCAGCAGCTTTGGAGGGAACAGCTACAATGAGCAGTTCTTC	CASSFGGNSYNEQFF
TRBV7-8	-	TRBJ2-7	-	TGTGCCAGCAGCTTAAGGCAGGGGACGTACGAGCAGTACTTC	CASSLRQGTYEQYF
TRBV12-5	-	TRBJ2-1	TRBD2	TGTGCTAGTGGTATAATAGCGGGAGGAGACAATGAGCAGTTCTTC	CASGIIAGGDNEQFF
TRBV2	-	TRBJ2-1	-	TGTGCCAGCAGCTCCACAAGAATCAATTACTCCTACAATGAGCAGTTCTTC	CASSSTRINYSYNEQFF
TRBV15	-	TRBJ1-4	-	TGTGCCACCAGCAGAGACGGTGCAACTAATGAAAAACTGTTTTTT	CATSRDGATNEKLFF
TRBV15	-	TRBJ1-1	TRBD1	TGTGCCACCAGCAGACGCCCGACAGGGACCGGGACTGAAGCTTTCTTT	CATSRRPTGTGTEAFF
TRBV11-2	-	TRBJ1-1	-	TGTGCCAGCAGCTTAGTAGGGGGTATGGGGACTGAAGCTTTCTTT	CASSLVGGMGTEAFF
TRBV5-1	-	TRBJ2-2	TRBD1	TGCGCCAGCAGCTGGACAGGGACCGGGGAGCTGTTTTTT	CASSWTGTGELFF
TRBV2	-	TRBJ2-7	TRBD1	TGTGCCAGCAGTTCCGGAGACAGGGGCTCCTACGAGCAGTACTTC	CASSSGDRGSYEQYF
TRBV2	-	TRBJ1-2	-	TGTGCCAGCAGTATCGGGAGTACGAACCATGGCTACACCTTC	CASSIGSTNHGYTF
TRBV6-5	-	TRBJ1-2	TRBD1	TGTGCCAGCAGCCCCTGGGAGACAGGGGGCTATGGCTACACCTTC	CASSPWETGGYGYTF
TRBV27	-	TRBJ1-5	-	TGTGCCAGCCGCGGAGGGTCGGGGAATCAGCCCCAGCATTTT	CASRGGSGNQPQHF
TRBV6-5	-	TRBJ2-7	-	TGTGCCAGCAGTCCGGGTAATTCCTACGAGCAGTACTTC	CASSPGNSYEQYF
TRBV24-1	-	TRBJ2-5	TRBD1	TGTGCCACCAGTGAACCCGGACAGGGGGAGACCCAGTACTTC	CATSEPGQGETQYF
TRBV7-2	-	TRBJ2-3	TRBD2	TGTGCCAGCAGCCTGGGACTAGCGGGAGATGTGCAGTATTTT	CASSLGLAGDVQYF